This T cell receptor beta chain was found in a study of T-cell reconstitution after alpha-beta-depleted transplantation in children. The TCRbeta library was prepared with unique molecular identifiers. TCRdb called the PCR reads again in MiXCR, with one record for every CDR3 protein. This sample has hundreds of thousands of distinct CDR3 sequences; roughly 17% occur once, and the top ten carry 1.1%. Between the trimmed V and J ends, which lost 6 bases and 8 bases, there was a span of 13 bases. Germline V lookup: CDR1 MNHNY, CDR2 SVGAGI (reference sequence). The CDR3 totals 12 residues. This clonotype came up many times.

Sequenced here: PBMCs from the stem cell graft donor, sampled from the stem cell graft. The chain joins TRBV6-6 to TRBJ1-2; the D gene is possibly TRBD1 (6 bases). The TCR was taken from a human donor who donated a stem cell graft to a child with acute myeloid leukemia. The CDR3 bases are TGTGCCAGCAGCCTTTACAGGGAGGGCTACACCTTC. It translates to CASSLYREGYTF.